This T cell receptor (beta chain) was recovered during a study of shared clonotypes between healthy human individuals. Study information: The donor group consisted of two women and three men, aged 18 to 49.

Clones were read by immunoSEQ multiplex PCR, and TCRdb kept only the in-frame ones, dropping some. Here the sample spans under 2,500,000 clones, approximately 95% being singletons. The V gene end was trimmed by 6 bases and the J gene end by 1 base; junction bases not matched to a gene: 4. Germline CDR1 MNHEY, CDR2 SVGAGI. The CDR3 consists of 14 residues. Healthy and HIV-negative, the adult donors had no recent acute infections or vaccinations. Sequencing was carried out using naive CD4+ T cells sorted from blood. Subset of the sample: CD45RA+ positively selected. The receptor was derived from a man aged 18 to 30 in good health. The chain links TRBV6-5 to TRBJ1-1; 8 nucleotides agree with TRBD1. CDR3 amino acids: CASRPDRGNTEAFF. The CDR3 nucleotides read TGTGCCAGCAGACCCGACAGGGGGAACACTGAAGCTTTCTTT.